This TCR beta chain is from a study of T cell repertoires in cytomegalovirus infection. Background on the study: Indicated by public TCR beta signatures were CMV infection and matching HLA type. Study-wide results and limits: There were HLA-C-restricted CMV-specific TCR beta clonotypes dominating the ex vivo response. Identification of carriers of CMV plus the relevant HLA was achieved through cumulative public TCR beta family frequency.

This CDR3 has 17 amino acids. The V and J ends lost 0 bases and 4 bases respectively, with 18 bases between them. Germline V gives CDR1 SEHNR, CDR2 FQNEAQ (reference sequence). TCRdb itself ran the reads through MiXCR, one entry per CDR3 protein. This repertoire shows 200,000 to 250,000 distinct CDR3 sequences, over 20% found once; its top ten account for over 15%. Remarks on this clonotype: Antigen unknown.

Sequencing was performed on CD8+ T cells from PBMCs. The chain carries TRBV7-9 and TRBJ1-1, with a possible D match to TRBD1 (5 bases). The clonotype was recovered from a human donor in good health (CMV status not recorded). Some clones in this sample may be carry-over from other donors' samples. The CDR3 region has the DNA TGTGCCAGCAGCTTAGCGCTGGCCGGAGGGGATGGCACTGAAGCTTTCTTT. It encodes CASSLALAGGDGTEAFF.